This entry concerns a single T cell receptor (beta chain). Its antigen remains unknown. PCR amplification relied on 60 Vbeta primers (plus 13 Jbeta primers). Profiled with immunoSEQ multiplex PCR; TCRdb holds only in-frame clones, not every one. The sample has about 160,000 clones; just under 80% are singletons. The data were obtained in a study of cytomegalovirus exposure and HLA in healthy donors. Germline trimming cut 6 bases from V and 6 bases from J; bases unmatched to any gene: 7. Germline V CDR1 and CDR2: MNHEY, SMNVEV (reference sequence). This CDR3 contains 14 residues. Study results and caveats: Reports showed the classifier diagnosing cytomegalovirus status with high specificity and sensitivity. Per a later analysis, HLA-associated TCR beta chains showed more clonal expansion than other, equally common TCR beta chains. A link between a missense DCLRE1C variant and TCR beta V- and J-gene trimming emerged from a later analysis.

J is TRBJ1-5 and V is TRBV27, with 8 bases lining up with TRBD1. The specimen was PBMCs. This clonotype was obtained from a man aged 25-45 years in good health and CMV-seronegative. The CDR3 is CASSPDRVVQPQHF. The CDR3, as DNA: TGTGCCAGCAGCCCGGACAGGGTTGTTCAGCCCCAGCATTTT.